The 27 T cell receptor beta chains below were found in one sample sequenced in a study of shared clonotypes between healthy human individuals. TCRdb's copy holds only in-frame clones and misses some; the assay was immunoSEQ multiplex PCR. Found here are 450,000 to 650,000 clones, roughly 79% of them singletons; the top ten hold around 12%. Sample: PBMCs. The receptors originated from a woman in her thirties or forties in good health. Some clones in this sample may be carry-over from other donors' samples.

Note on this clone: A much larger clone differs by one base, so this may be a read error. The genes are TRBV7-9 and TRBJ1-1; D is ambiguous. The ends were cut back, 3 bases at V and 1 base at J, with 6 bases in the middle. In germline, CDR1 is SEHNR, CDR2 FQNEAQ (reference sequence). The CDR3 is 13 residues long. CDR3 DNA sequence: TGTGCCAGCAGCTTTGGCCGGAACACTGAAGCTTTCTTT. Protein: CASSFGRNTEAFF.

The chain joins TRBV9 to TRBJ2-1; 7 bases fit TRBD2. Looked up from germline, CDR1 is SGDLS and CDR2 is YYNGEE. This CDR3 contains 15 residues. V shed 3 bases, J shed 3 bases, and the junction held 6 bases outside the gene matches. This chain's CDR3 is CASSAEGTIYNEQFF. CDR3 coding DNA: TGTGCCAGCAGCGCGGAGGGGACTATCTACAATGAGCAGTTCTTC.

This clone has a single count. This CDR3 is CASSAEGREGQETQYF. CDR3 DNA sequence: TGTGCCAGCAGCGCCGAAGGGCGGGAGGGTCAAGAGACCCAGTACTTC. The chain couples TRBV9 to TRBJ2-5; 9 bases are a match to TRBD2. Germline CDR1 SGDLS, CDR2 YYNGEE. This CDR3 has 16 amino acids. V trimming: 3 bases; J trimming: 2 bases; junction bases outside the gene matches: 8. Full variable domain (missing parts from reference TRBV9 and TRBJ2-5): DSGVTQTPKHLITATGQRVTLRCSPRSGDLSVYWYQQSLDQGLQFLIQYYNGEERAKGNILERFSAQQFPDLHSELNLSSLELGDSALYFCASSAEGREGQETQYFGPGTRLLVL.

V is TRBV20-1 and J is TRBJ2-1, with D hard to call. The V end lost 1 base, the J end lost 9 bases, and 7 bases lay between the germline ends. Germline-derived CDR1 and CDR2 are DFQATT and SNEGSKA (reference sequence). The CDR3 is 11 amino acids. CDR3 region: CSARGAFEQFF. The CDR3 nucleotides read TGCAGTGCTAGAGGTGCTTTTGAGCAGTTCTTC.

The J gene is TRBJ1-2, the V gene TRBV7-9; D gene ambiguous. CDR3 length equals 15 residues. The V end lost 2 bases, the J end lost 2 bases, and 12 bases lay between the germline ends. Germline V lookup: CDR1 SEHNR, CDR2 FQNEAQ (reference sequence). The CDR3 here is CASSLSRAPNYGYTF. CDR3 nucleotide sequence: TGTGCCAGCAGCTTAAGTCGGGCTCCCAACTATGGCTACACCTTC.

Worth noting for this clone: A far bigger clonotype differs at one base, so this is likely a read error. The chain joins TRBV11-1 to TRBJ2-1; D remains unclear. This CDR3 region has 15 residues. Germline loops: CDR1 SGHAT, CDR2 FQDESV (reference sequence). DNA for the CDR3: TGTGCCAGCAGCTTAGTTCCAGAGGCCTACAATGGGCAGTTCTTC. This sequence encodes CASSLVPEAYNGQFF.

This chain connects TRBV29-1 to TRBJ1-4, with D hard to call. The V gene lost 4 bases and the J gene lost 7 bases, with 16 bases spanning the gap. From germline, CDR1 is SQVTM and CDR2 ANQGSEA. The CDR3 length is 14 residues. The chain's CDR3 is CSVAPVLPIEKLFF. CDR3 coding DNA: TGCAGCGTTGCCCCAGTCCTGCCCATTGAAAAACTGTTTTTT.

With regard to this clone: In the same sample, other DNA sequences code for this CDR3. The chain carries TRBV15 and TRBJ2-7; D is uncertain. Trimming took 0 bases from V and 4 from J, leaving 7 bases between them. Germline loops: CDR1 LNHNV, CDR2 YYDKDF (reference sequence). The length of the CDR3 is 13 residues. CDR3 region: CATSRDMVYEQYF. CDR3 in DNA: TGTGCCACCAGCAGAGATATGGTTTACGAGCAGTACTTC.

The chain combines TRBV6-1 with TRBJ1-1; D is perhaps TRBD1 (5 bases). The V gene lost 1 base and the J gene lost 4 bases, with 13 bases spanning the gap. The CDR3 covers 15 residues. Germline V gene lookup returns CDR1 MNHNS and CDR2 SASEGT. CDR3 in amino acids: CASSEDEGSGTEAFF. The CDR3 nucleotides are TGTGCCAGCAGTGAAGACGAGGGGTCGGGCACTGAAGCTTTCTTT.

This chain uses TRBV2 with TRBJ2-7; weak D call: TRBD1 (6 bases). This CDR3 is 14 amino acids long. Trimming pared 4 bases from V and 0 bases from J, leaving 10 bases between. The germline V gene has CDR1 SNHLY and CDR2 FYNNEI. The CDR3 DNA reads as TGTGCCAGCAGTGGACCGGACAGCTCCTACGAGCAGTACTTC. Protein sequence: CASSGPDSSYEQYF.

The J gene is TRBJ2-5, the V gene TRBV19; 7 bases agree with TRBD2. The V gene end was trimmed by 3 bases and the J gene end by 0 bases; junction bases not matched to a gene: 16. CDR1 and CDR2 from the germline V gene are LNHDA and SQIVND (reference sequence). The CDR3 spans 19 residues. The chain's CDR3 is CASSIRGRASDPYQETQYF. DNA of the CDR3: TGTGCCAGTAGTATTCGAGGGAGGGCTAGCGACCCGTACCAAGAGACCCAGTACTTC.

This clone was seen just once. The CDR3 reads CASSWDGIYGYTF. As DNA, the CDR3 is TGTGCCAGCAGTTGGGACGGAATCTATGGCTACACCTTC. The V call is TRBV25-1, the J call TRBJ1-2, with a tentative D call TRBD1 (5 bases). Germline V gene lookup returns CDR1 MGHDK and CDR2 SYGVNS. V lost 5 bases to trimming and J lost 4 bases, with 11 bases between them. This CDR3 has 13 residues.

Of note for this clone: The sample holds other DNA sequences that translate to the same CDR3. The chain combines TRBV27 with TRBJ2-2; D is unresolved. Per germline, CDR1 MNHEY and CDR2 SMNVEV (reference sequence). V was trimmed by 4 bases and J by 3 bases, leaving 3 bases between them. CDR3 length: 12 residues. The CDR3 is CASSSYTGELFF. The DNA for the CDR3 is TGTGCCAGCAGTTCATACACCGGGGAGCTGTTTTTT.

Ten or more counts support this clone. The rearrangement joins TRBV11-2 to TRBJ2-2, with D perhaps TRBD1 (6 bases). The ends were cut back, 3 bases at V and 3 bases at J, with 11 bases in the middle. Germline V gene data show CDR1 as SGHAT and CDR2 as FQNNGV. The CDR3 length is 15 residues. In DNA form, the CDR3 reads TGTGCCAGCAGCTTCGCCCGGACAGACACCGGGGAGCTGTTTTTT. The encoded protein is CASSFARTDTGELFF.

The chain joins TRBV7-6 to TRBJ2-7, with TRBD2 identical over 12 bases. Germline V gene lookup returns CDR1 SGHVS and CDR2 FNYEAQ. This CDR3 has 17 amino acids. Trimming removed 4 bases from V and 4 bases from J; junction bases left unmatched: 11. The CDR3 sequence: CASSSHSSTSGSYEQYF. The CDR3 nucleotides read TGTGCCAGCAGCTCACATAGCTCGACTAGCGGGAGTTACGAGCAGTACTTC.

This clone was counted ten times or more. The chain has TRBV19 and TRBJ2-7; D may be TRBD1 (6 bases). Trimming cost V 5 bases and J 5 bases, with 22 bases left between them. The CDR3 extends over 16 amino acids. CDR1 is LNHDA and CDR2 is SQIVND in the germline V gene (reference sequence). The CDR3 reads CASSDPGHRGRDEQYF. The CDR3 DNA is TGTGCCAGTAGTGACCCGGGACACCGCGGCAGGGACGAGCAGTACTTC.

This clone was seen a single time. This chain uses TRBV5-4 with TRBJ1-3; 10 nucleotides align to TRBD1. CDR1 and CDR2 from the germline V gene are SGHNT and YYREEE (reference sequence). The CDR3 extends over 15 amino acids. The ends lost 4 bases at V and 5 bases at J; junction bases unmatched: 6. The CDR3 nucleotides read TGTGCCAGCAGCCTAAGACAGGGGGCCAGAAACACCATATATTTT. It is translated as CASSLRQGARNTIYF.

V gene TRBV4-2 combines with J gene TRBJ2-3; TRBD1 aligns across 7 bases. The ends lost 5 bases at V and 0 bases at J; junction bases unmatched: 5. The CDR3 totals 15 residues. In germline, CDR1 is LGHNA, CDR2 YNFKEQ. For the CDR3, the DNA is TGTGCCAGCAGCTTGGGGGACAGAAGCACAGATACGCAGTATTTT. This encodes CASSLGDRSTDTQYF.

The CDR3 coding sequence is TGTGCCAGCAGTCACGGACTAGCGGGAGGAGGTCGAGAGCAGTTCTTC. Residues: CASSHGLAGGGREQFF. This sequence joins TRBV11-3 and TRBJ2-1; TRBD2 agrees at 14 bases. The CDR3 loop spans 16 amino acids. The germline CDR1 and CDR2 sequences are SGHNT and YENEEA. The J segment lost 10 bases and the V segment lost 6 bases, leaving 11 bases of the junction unmatched. The full variable domain, in which reference TRBV11-3 and TRBJ2-1 provide the parts outside the CDR3, is EAGVVQSPRYKIIEKKQPVAFWCNPISGHNTLYWYLQNLGQGPELLIRYENEEAVDDSQLPKDRFSAERLKGVDSTLKIQPAELGDSAVYLCASSHGLAGGGREQFFGPGTRLTVL.

The chain links TRBV7-9 to TRBJ2-1; 13 nucleotides match TRBD2. Germline CDR1 SEHNR, CDR2 FQNEAQ (reference sequence). The CDR3 runs to 15 residues. V was clipped by 2 bases and J by 7 bases; unmatched bases: 2. The CDR3 loop is CASSLKTSGRNEQFF. DNA of the CDR3: TGTGCCAGCAGCTTAAAGACTAGCGGGAGGAATGAGCAGTTCTTC.

The DNA of the CDR3 is TGTGCCAGCAGCACGAGTGGGGGCAATCAGCCCCAGCATTTT. Residues: CASSTSGGNQPQHF. V is TRBV27 and J is TRBJ1-5; no reliable D call. The germline gives CDR1 MNHEY, CDR2 SMNVEV (reference sequence). There are 14 residues in the CDR3. V shed 6 bases and J shed 2 bases, with 11 bases lying between them.

V usage is TRBV28 and J usage is TRBJ1-4; 8 bases are shared with TRBD1. Per germline, CDR1 MDHEN and CDR2 SYDVKM. This CDR3 spans 15 amino acids. V dropped 6 bases and J dropped 3; count of bases not matched to a gene: 6. The DNA of the CDR3 is TGTGCCAGCAGCTCAGGGGGCCGGGCTAATGAAAAACTGTTTTTT. Amino acids: CASSSGGRANEKLFF.

V is TRBV18 and J is TRBJ2-5; D remains ambiguous. The V gene lost 6 bases and the J gene lost 5 bases, with 7 bases spanning the gap. Germline assignment: CDR1 KGHSH and CDR2 LQKENI. The length of the CDR3 is 11 residues. CDR3 sequence (DNA): TGTGCCAGCTCCGATGGGGAGACCCAGTACTTC. Residues: CASSDGETQYF.

The gene calls are TRBV20-1 and TRBJ1-5, with D unresolved. Germline V lookup: CDR1 DFQATT, CDR2 SNEGSKA (reference sequence). Trimming cost V 6 bases and J 5 bases, with 5 bases left between them. This CDR3 region has 10 residues. The CDR3: CSAGDQPQHF. The CDR3 bases are TGCAGTGCCGGGGATCAGCCCCAGCATTTT.

The chain joins TRBV5-1 to TRBJ1-1, with 9 nucleotides matching TRBD1. The CDR3 sequence is 15 residues long. CDR1 SGHRS and CDR2 YFSETQ come from the germline V gene. J gave up 5 bases and V 4 bases, and 9 bases lay outside the gene matches. The chain's CDR3 is CASSLKQGANTEAFF. CDR3 bases: TGCGCCAGCAGCCTTAAACAGGGGGCGAATACTGAAGCTTTCTTT.

V gene TRBV28 combines with J gene TRBJ2-1; no definite D call. V shed 3 bases and J shed 8 bases, with 14 bases lying between them. This CDR3 contains 14 residues. The germline CDR1 and CDR2 sequences are MDHEN and SYDVKM. The CDR3 loop reads CASSFPLIRDEQFF. In DNA form, the CDR3 reads TGTGCCAGCAGTTTCCCGCTAATTAGGGATGAGCAGTTCTTC.

The V call is TRBV7-2, the J call TRBJ2-7, with D perhaps matching TRBD1 or TRBD2 (7 bases each). CDR1 is SGHTA and CDR2 is FQGNSA in the germline V gene. V was cut by 0 bases and J by 2 bases, with 11 bases left in between. This CDR3 has 15 residues. The DNA of the CDR3 is TGTGCCAGCAGCTTAGCGGGAGGGACAGCCTACGAGCAGTACTTC. Amino acid sequence: CASSLAGGTAYEQYF.